This passage covers 19 T cell receptor beta chains from one sample sequenced in a study of response to subunit inactivated influenza vaccine. From the RT-PCR reads, TCRdb called clonotypes with MiXCR, one entry per CDR3 protein. The data contain hundreds of thousands of distinct CDR3 sequences, around 8% of them singletons. The sequences come from PBMCs from blood, collected less than 30 months after vaccination. These TCRs come from a man between 50 and 70 years old who received an inactivated influenza vaccine.

This clonotype was detected only a few times. This rearrangement joins TRBV7-2 to TRBJ1-2; D is ambiguous. This CDR3 contains 15 residues. Germline lookup yields CDR1 SGHTA and CDR2 FQGNSA. Trimming took 1 base from V and 7 from J, leaving 16 bases between them. The CDR3: CASSLGVPAGVGYTF. The CDR3 DNA sequence: TGTGCCAGCAGCTTAGGCGTCCCGGCAGGAGTTGGCTACACCTTC. Using reference TRBV7-2 and TRBJ1-2 for the parts outside the CDR3, the full variable domain is GAGVSQSPSNKVTEKGKDVELRCDPISGHTALYWYRQSLGQGLEFLIYFQGNSAPDKSGLPSDRFSAERTGGSVSTLTIQRTQQEDSAVYLCASSLGVPAGVGYTFGSGTRLTVV.

This clonotype was picked up many times. The chain couples TRBV20-1 to TRBJ2-1, with 11 bases matching TRBD2. The CDR3 runs 14 residues. Losses at the gene ends were 5 bases for V and 7 bases for J; bases not matched to a gene: 7. From germline, CDR1 is DFQATT and CDR2 SNEGSKA (reference sequence). In nucleotides, the CDR3 is TGCAGTGCTCGGATAGCGGGGGGGCTAAATGAGCAGTTCTTC. It codes for CSARIAGGLNEQFF.

This clonotype showed up many times. This chain connects TRBV5-1 to TRBJ2-5; D may be TRBD2 (5 bases). Germline-derived CDR1 and CDR2 are SGHRS and YFSETQ. V gave up 2 bases and J gave up 5 bases, with 13 bases separating them. The CDR3 is 14 amino acids. The CDR3 reads CASSFEGADETQYF. CDR3 nucleotides: TGCGCCAGCAGCTTCGAGGGAGCGGATGAGACCCAGTACTTC.

This clonotype was detected many times. The chain joins TRBV20-1 to TRBJ2-4, with 8 bases matching TRBD2. This CDR3 contains 14 residues. The ends lost 5 bases at V and 2 bases at J; junction bases unmatched: 5. Germline CDR1 and CDR2: DFQATT and SNEGSKA (reference sequence). CDR3 bases: TGCAGTGCTGACGTAGCGGGGACCAAAAACATTCAGTACTTC. Translating gives CSADVAGTKNIQYF.

This chain uses TRBV6-5 with TRBJ2-7; D call uncertain. The germline CDR1 and CDR2 sequences are MNHEY and SVGAGI. Trimming took off 2 bases at V and 7 bases at J, with 9 bases between the two ends. The CDR3 is 12 residues long. CDR3 protein: CASSYPGPEQYF. The CDR3 region has the DNA TGTGCCAGCAGTTACCCAGGCCCTGAGCAGTACTTC.

Ten or more counts support this clonotype. V is TRBV7-3 and J is TRBJ2-1; tentatively, D is TRBD2 (5 bases). Deletions cut 5 bases from V and 5 bases from J, with 19 bases between. Germline-derived CDR1 and CDR2 are SGHTA and FQGTGA. The CDR3 is 16 amino acids. The CDR3 nucleotides are TGTGCCAGCAGCATGGAACTAGTTACTCAGAACAATGAGCAGTTCTTC. Protein product: CASSMELVTQNNEQFF. Using reference TRBV7-3 and TRBJ2-1 for the parts outside the CDR3, the full variable domain is GAGVSQTPSNKVTEKGKYVELRCDPISGHTALYWYRQSLGQGPEFLIYFQGTGAADDSGLPNDRFFAVRPEGSVSTLKIQRTERGDSAVYLCASSMELVTQNNEQFFGPGTRLTVL.

This clonotype was picked up a small number of times. The rearrangement links TRBV6-2 or TRBV6-3 to TRBJ1-6; D possibly corresponds to TRBD1 (6 bases). V lost 10 bases and J 7 bases, leaving 14 bases between the germline ends. Germline V gene sequence: CDR1 MNHEY, CDR2 SVGEGT. This CDR3 contains 13 residues. CDR3 amino acids: CATLQGRNSPLHF. CDR3 nucleotide sequence: TGTGCCACCTTACAGGGTAGGAATTCACCCCTCCACTTT.

V is TRBV3-1 and J is TRBJ2-2; TRBD2 agrees at 8 bases. Germline CDR1 reads LGHDT; CDR2 reads YNNKEL (reference sequence). The CDR3 has 15 amino acids. V was clipped by 4 bases and J by 5 bases; unmatched bases: 6. DNA of the CDR3: TGTGCCAGCAGCCCTACGGGAGGGTATACCGGGGAGCTGTTTTTT. This translates into CASSPTGGYTGELFF. Full variable domain (remainder filled in from reference TRBV3-1 and TRBJ2-2): DTAVSQTPKYLVTQMGNDKSIKCEQNLGHDTMYWYKQDSKKFLKIMFSYNNKELIINETVPNRFSPKSPDKAHLNLHINSLELGDSAVYFCASSPTGGYTGELFFGEGSRLTVL.

The chain joins TRBV5-1 to TRBJ2-2; TRBD2 aligns across 8 bases. This CDR3 contains 14 residues. Germline lookup yields CDR1 SGHRS and CDR2 YFSETQ. V lost 4 bases, J lost 4 bases, and 3 bases stayed unmatched. This chain's CDR3 is CASSPSGSTGELFF. CDR3 in DNA: TGCGCCAGCAGCCCCAGCGGGAGCACCGGGGAGCTGTTTTTT. Combining the CDR3 with reference TRBV5-1 and TRBJ2-2 gives the whole variable domain KAGVTQTPRYLIKTRGQQVTLSCSPISGHRSVSWYQQTPGQGLQFLFEYFSETQRNKGNFPGRFSGRQFSNSRSEMNVSTLELGDSALYLCASSPSGSTGELFFGEGSRLTVL.

In this sample, this clonotype turned up a few times. This chain connects TRBV7-2 to TRBJ2-7; 12 nucleotides agree with TRBD2. J was trimmed by 4 bases and V by 4 bases; bases with no gene match: 2. CDR1 and CDR2 (germline): SGHTA, FQGNSA. CDR3 size: 14 residues. The CDR3 spells CASSSTSGRYEQYF. The CDR3 DNA follows: TGTGCCAGCAGCTCAACTAGCGGGAGGTACGAGCAGTACTTC. Supplemented by reference TRBV7-2 and TRBJ2-7, the full variable domain reads GAGVSQSPSNKVTEKGKDVELRCDPISGHTALYWYRQSLGQGLEFLIYFQGNSAPDKSGLPSDRFSAERTGGSVSTLTIQRTQQEDSAVYLCASSSTSGRYEQYFGPGTRLTVT.

The chain has TRBV4-3 and TRBJ1-1, with D uncertain. Germline V gives CDR1 LGHNA, CDR2 YSLEER. Trimming shortened V by 0 bases and J by 5 bases, and 10 bases separated the two germline ends. This CDR3 has 14 amino acids. CDR3 amino acids: CASSQDTGYTEAFF. DNA for the CDR3: TGCGCCAGCAGCCAAGATACGGGTTATACTGAAGCTTTCTTT.

There are a few counts of this clonotype. This chain joins TRBV20-1 and TRBJ1-2, with TRBD1 as a possible D gene (5 bases). The CDR3 loop spans 12 amino acids. Trimming pared 5 bases from V and 12 bases from J, leaving 19 bases between. Per the germline V gene, CDR1 is DFQATT and CDR2 is SNEGSKA (reference sequence). The CDR3 coding sequence is TGCAGTGCTTCCTTTCTGGGAGGGACCCACACCTTC. It codes for CSASFLGGTHTF.

This clonotype was counted only a few times. CDR3: CSAKGGLSGANVLTF. The DNA of the CDR3 is TGCAGTGCTAAGGGGGGCCTCTCTGGGGCCAACGTCCTGACTTTC. The chain couples TRBV20-1 to TRBJ2-6, with D perhaps assigned TRBD1 or TRBD2 (6 bases each). Germline V gene lookup returns CDR1 DFQATT and CDR2 SNEGSKA (reference sequence). The CDR3 is 15 residues long. Deletions cut 4 bases from V and 0 bases from J, with 10 bases between.

This clonotype was picked up a small number of times. Written as DNA, the CDR3 is TGTGCCAGCAGACCAAAGGTGCAGGGGGCCGTGAACACTGAAGCTTTCTTT. Encoded protein: CASRPKVQGAVNTEAFF. This chain uses TRBV7-9 with TRBJ1-1; TRBD1 agrees at 8 bases. V lost 6 bases to trimming and J lost 0 bases; unmatched junction nucleotides: 12. The germline V gene has CDR1 SEHNR and CDR2 FQNEAQ (reference sequence). There are 17 residues in the CDR3. Based on the CDR3 plus reference TRBV7-9 and TRBJ1-1, the full variable domain is DTGVSQNPRHKITKRGQNVTFRCDPISEHNRLYWYRQTLGQGPEFLTYFQNEAQLEKSRLLSDRFSAERPKGSFSTLEIQRTEQGDSAMYLCASRPKVQGAVNTEAFFGQGTRLTVV.

This clonotype was detected a few times. The chain uses TRBV3-1 and TRBJ2-7, with no clear D. The V and J ends lost 2 bases and 4 bases respectively, with 12 bases between them. Germline V gene sequence: CDR1 LGHDT, CDR2 YNNKEL (reference sequence). The CDR3 consists of 14 residues. CDR3 amino acids: CASSQTRSGYEQYF. The DNA for the CDR3 is TGTGCCAGCAGCCAAACTCGCTCCGGATACGAGCAGTACTTC.

This clonotype was seen more than once but under ten times. This chain uses TRBV29-1 with TRBJ1-2, with D possibly matching TRBD1 (6 bases). This CDR3 contains 14 residues. Trimming stripped 7 bases from V and 7 bases from J, with 22 bases between. Germline-derived CDR1 and CDR2 are SQVTM and ANQGSEA. CDR3 loop: CSAFYRGQISGYTF. CDR3 nucleotide sequence: TGCAGCGCCTTTTATCGGGGGCAAATCAGTGGCTACACCTTC.

The table lists this clonotype with a few counts. V is TRBV6-5 and J is TRBJ2-5; 9 bases line up with TRBD2. CDR3 length: 15 residues. CDR1 MNHEY and CDR2 SVGAGI come from the germline V gene. After removal of 2 bases from V and 5 bases from J, the junction contained 6 bases not matched to a gene. CDR3 in DNA: TGTGCCAGCAGTTACAATAGCGGGAGTGGCGAGACCCAGTACTTC. This codes for CASSYNSGSGETQYF.

The V gene is TRBV5-6, the J gene TRBJ2-7; 7 bases match TRBD2. The CDR3 has 14 residues. Germline-derived CDR1 and CDR2 are SGHDT and YYEEEE. J gave up 4 bases and V 3 bases, and 7 bases lay outside the gene matches. CDR3 in amino acids: CASSYAGAVYEQYF. The CDR3 bases are TGTGCCAGCAGCTATGCGGGAGCGGTTTACGAGCAGTACTTC.

This clonotype was counted only a few times. The genes are TRBV6-2 or TRBV6-3 and TRBJ2-4; D assignment may be TRBD1 or TRBD2 (5 bases each). V lost 3 bases and J lost 3, with 9 bases in between. The germline V gene has CDR1 MNHEY and CDR2 SVGEGT. The CDR3 covers 14 residues. Here the CDR3 reads CASSYQGVKNIQYF. CDR3 in DNA: TGTGCCAGCAGTTATCAGGGAGTCAAAAACATTCAGTACTTC.